A selection of T cell receptor beta chains follows, all from one sample in a study of long-term antiretroviral therapy in people with HIV. Sequencing used immunoSEQ multiplex PCR; TCRdb keeps in-frame clones, though not all of them. The table shows around 12,000 clones, with 82% occurring only once. The sequenced sample was unsorted PBMCs, obtained around 8.2 years after starting antiretroviral therapy. Every receptor here comes from a man in his fifties or sixties with HIV. The CDR3 runs from the conserved cysteine through the conserved F or W. The order of the fields is CDR3 length, D gene, clone size, J gene, V gene, CDR3 DNA, CDR3 protein. D genes are given only for firm matches. Size is omitted from some rows. Given values are once, few, many or a class for expanded clones.

>13|.|.|TRBJ2-7|TRBV6-1
TGTGCCAGCTCTCTGGGTTTGATCTACGAGCAGTACTTC
CASSLGLIYEQYF
>15|TRBD1|.|TRBJ1-5|TRBV4-1
TGCGCCAGCAGCCAAGATTGGACAGGGAATCAGCCCCAGCATTTT
CASSQDWTGNQPQHF
>14|TRBD1|.|TRBJ2-1|TRBV5-1
TGCGCCAGCAGCTCTATGGACAGGGCGAATGAGCAGTTCTTC
CASSSMDRANEQFF
>17|.|.|TRBJ1-3|TRBV9
TGTGCCAGCAGCGTAGCTACTGTGGTTAACAGGGAAGACACCATATATTTT
CASSVATVVNREDTIYF
>15|TRBD1|.|TRBJ2-1|TRBV15
TGTGCCACCAGCAGAGGGCAGGGGGCCTACAATGAGCAGTTCTTC
CATSRGQGAYNEQFF
>13|.|few|TRBJ1-1|TRBV5-1
TGCGCCAGCATTGAGGGGGGGAGCACTGAAGCTTTCTTT
CASIEGGSTEAFF
>16|TRBD1|.|TRBJ2-7|TRBV13
TGTGCCAGCAGCTTAGAGGGGACAGGGAGGGTTGGCGAGCAGTACTTC
CASSLEGTGRVGEQYF
>16|.|.|TRBJ1-1|TRBV11-1
TGTGCCAGCAGCTTAGCGTGGCGTGACTACCCAACTGAAGCTTTCTTT
CASSLAWRDYPTEAFF
>16|.|.|TRBJ1-3|TRBV12-5
TGTGCTAGTGGTTTGGAGACAGGACCCTCTGGAAACACCATATATTTT
CASGLETGPSGNTIYF
>13|TRBD2|.|TRBJ2-1|TRBV10-3
TGTGCCATCAGTGAGTTATTAGCGGGGGAGCAGTTCTTC
CAISELLAGEQFF
>14|TRBD1|.|TRBJ2-7|TRBV6-5
TGTGCCACTGGGACAGGGATCAGTGGAGACGAGCAGTACTTC
CATGTGISGDEQYF
>15|.|once|TRBJ2-2|TRBV6-6
TGTGCCAGCAGTTACCCAACAGGGAACACCGGGGAGCTGTTTTTT
CASSYPTGNTGELFF
>16|TRBD1|.|TRBJ2-7|TRBV11-1
TGTGCCAGCAGCTTAGGTAGGGGACAGCTCCCCTACGAGCAGTACTTC
CASSLGRGQLPYEQYF
>13|.|.|TRBJ2-7|TRBV5-6
TGTGCCAGCAGGTCGACAGCCTCCTACGAGCAGTACTTC
CASRSTASYEQYF
>13|.|.|TRBJ1-1|TRBV6-6
TGTGCCAGCAGAGAAGGAACATACACTGAAGCTTTCTTT
CASREGTYTEAFF
>16|.|.|TRBJ1-2|TRBV6-5
TGTGCCAGCAGTTTACACACCGGGGACTTGGGGTATGGCTACACCTTC
CASSLHTGDLGYGYTF
>13|.|.|TRBJ1-4|TRBV5-8
TGTGCCAGCAGCGATGAGGTTTTTGAGGAGGGTTTTTTT
CASSDEVFEEGFF
>14|TRBD1|.|TRBJ1-1|TRBV19
TGTGCCAGTAGCACAAACAGGGGGCCCACTGAAGCTTTCTTT
CASSTNRGPTEAFF
>13|.|once|TRBJ1-1|TRBV27
TGTGCCAGCAGTTTAACGCGAAACACTGAAGCTTTCTTT
CASSLTRNTEAFF
>14|.|.|TRBJ2-2|TRBV4-1
TGCGCCAGCAGCTGGAGCTCCCACACCGGGGAGCTGTTTTTT
CASSWSSHTGELFF
>14|.|.|TRBJ1-5|TRBV19
TGTGCCAGTAGTATCCGCCGGGACAATCAGCCCCAGCATTTT
CASSIRRDNQPQHF
>14|.|once|TRBJ2-5|TRBV6-1
TGTGCCAGCAGTGAAGATTGGGGGCGGGAGACCCAGTACTTC
CASSEDWGRETQYF
>12|.|.|TRBJ1-4|TRBV29-1
TGCAGCGTTGGCCGCTGGGGTGAAAAACTGTTTTTT
CSVGRWGEKLFF
>19|.|.|TRBJ1-4|TRBV4-1
TGCGCCAGCAGCCAAGTCCGGTTAAAGACAGGAGCAACTAATGAAAAACTGTTTTTT
CASSQVRLKTGATNEKLFF
>14|.|.|TRBJ1-5|TRBV27
TGTGCCAGCAGTCTGGGGCCAGTCCTTCAGCCCCAGCATTTT
CASSLGPVLQPQHF
>15|.|.|TRBJ2-7|TRBV27
TGTGCCAGCAGTTCCTCAGGGGGGGCACGTCACGAGCAGTACTTC
CASSSSGGARHEQYF
>10|.|.|TRBJ2-1|TRBV20-1
TGCAGTGCCCTCGGCTATGAGCAGTTCTTC
CSALGYEQFF
>15|.|.|TRBJ1-1|TRBV12-5
TGTGCTAGTGGTTTGATGGGGCTAGGGAACACTGAAGCTTTCTTT
CASGLMGLGNTEAFF
>13|.|.|TRBJ2-5|TRBV2
TGTGCCAGCGATGGCCTGTTGCAAGAGACCCAGTACTTC
CASDGLLQETQYF
>13|TRBD1|.|TRBJ1-2|TRBV27
TGTGCCAGCGCTTGGACAGGGGACGATGGCTACACCTTC
CASAWTGDDGYTF
>11|.|.|TRBJ1-1|TRBV20-1
TGCAGTGCTAGAGTGGGATTCGAAGCTTTCTTT
CSARVGFEAFF
>14|.|few|TRBJ1-3|TRBV30
TGTGCCTGGAGTGCAGGGGAATCTGGAAACACCATATATTTT
CAWSAGESGNTIYF
>14|TRBD2|.|TRBJ2-7|TRBV30
TGTGCCTGGGCCACTAGCGGATCACCCTACGAGCAGTACTTC
CAWATSGSPYEQYF
>14|TRBD1|.|TRBJ1-1|TRBV7-3
TGTGCCAGCAGGGCAGGGGGAGTAAACACTGAAGCTTTCTTT
CASRAGGVNTEAFF
>13|TRBD1|.|TRBJ1-2|TRBV6-1
TGTGCCAGCAGAAACAGGGGCAACTATGGCTACACCTTC
CASRNRGNYGYTF
>14|.|.|TRBJ2-5|TRBV2
TGTGCCACCTCCGAGGACACCTCTCGAGAGACCCAGTACTTC
CATSEDTSRETQYF
>14|TRBD2|once|TRBJ2-1|TRBV19
TGTGCCAGTAGTCCCCTGACTAGCGGTTTCGAGCAGTTCTTC
CASSPLTSGFEQFF
>13|.|.|TRBJ1-6|TRBV30
TGTGCCTCCGAAGGGGGGAATAATTCACCCCTCCACTTT
CASEGGNNSPLHF
>14|.|once|TRBJ1-6|TRBV5-6
TGTGCCAGCAGCTTCGGCCAGAGGATTCCACCCCTCCACTTT
CASSFGQRIPPLHF
>15|.|.|TRBJ2-7|TRBV9
TGTGCCAGCAGCGGGGGGAGGGGGACAGACTACGAGCAGTACTTC
CASSGGRGTDYEQYF
>12|TRBD1|.|TRBJ2-7|TRBV2
TGTGCCAGGGGACAGGGGGCGAACGAGCAGTACTTC
CARGQGANEQYF
>15|TRBD2|few|TRBJ2-5|TRBV19
TGTGCCAGTAGCCATTTTGGGGGGGGTGGAGAGACCCAGTACTTC
CASSHFGGGGETQYF
>14|TRBD1|.|TRBJ1-2|TRBV5-6
TGTGCCAGCAGCTTACAGGGGGCGCCGATAGGCTACACCTTC
CASSLQGAPIGYTF
>13|.|.|TRBJ2-7|TRBV30
TGTGCCTGGACGGGCAGCAGCTCCTACGAGCAGTACTTC
CAWTGSSSYEQYF
>16|TRBD1|once|TRBJ2-7|TRBV5-4
TGTGCCAGCAGCGGGGCCGGGACAGGGGACCCCTACGAGCAGTACTTC
CASSGAGTGDPYEQYF
>16|.|.|TRBJ1-5|TRBV19
TGTGCCAGTAGTATGCGGACGGAATATAGCAATCAGCCCCAGCATTTT
CASSMRTEYSNQPQHF
>15|TRBD1|.|TRBJ2-1|TRBV30
TGTGCCTGGAGTTTTACAGGGGGAATGTACAATGAGCAGTTCTTC
CAWSFTGGMYNEQFF
>11|.|.|TRBJ1-1|TRBV29-1
TGCAGCTCAGGTTTCCTCACTGAAGCTTTCTTT
CSSGFLTEAFF
>12|.|medium-sized|TRBJ1-5|TRBV5-6
TGTGCCAGCAGCGTAGGTAATCAGCCCCAGCATTTT
CASSVGNQPQHF
>15|TRBD1|.|TRBJ1-1|TRBV29-1
TGCAGCGGATCTAGACAGGGGGCCCCGAACACTGAAGCTTTCTTT
CSGSRQGAPNTEAFF
>15|TRBD2|.|TRBJ2-5|TRBV5-1
TGCGCCAGCAGCTTAACAAGCGGGCGGGAGGAGACCCAGTACTTC
CASSLTSGREETQYF